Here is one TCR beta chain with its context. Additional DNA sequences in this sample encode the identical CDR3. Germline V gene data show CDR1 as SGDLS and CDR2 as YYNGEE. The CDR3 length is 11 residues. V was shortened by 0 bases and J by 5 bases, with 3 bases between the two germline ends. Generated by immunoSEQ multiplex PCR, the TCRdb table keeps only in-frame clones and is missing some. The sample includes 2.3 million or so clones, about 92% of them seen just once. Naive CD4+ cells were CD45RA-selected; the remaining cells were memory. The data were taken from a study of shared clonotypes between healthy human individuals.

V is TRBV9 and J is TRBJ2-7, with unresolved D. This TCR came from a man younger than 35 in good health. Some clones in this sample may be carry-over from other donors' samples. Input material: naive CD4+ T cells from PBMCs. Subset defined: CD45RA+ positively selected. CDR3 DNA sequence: TGTGCCAGCAGCGTAGGCCACGAGCAGTACTTC. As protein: CASSVGHEQYF.